The 7 T cell receptor beta chains in this list originate from one sample, sequenced in a study of T-cell reconstitution after alpha-beta-depleted transplantation in children. Unique molecular identifiers were used to barcode this TCRbeta library. TCRdb itself ran the PCR reads through MiXCR, one entry per CDR3 protein. The sample lists roughly 340,000 distinct CDR3 sequences, 15% to 20% occurring once. Here the sequenced sample was PBMCs, mostly from graft donor cells, taken 360 days after TCRalphabeta/CD19-depleted stem cell transplant. The receptors come from a male patient between 2 and 10 years old who had a stem cell transplant for acute lymphoblastic leukemia, so the T cells may come from the graft donor.

Many counts were recorded for this clonotype. The CDR3 protein is CASSLGDLNYQPQHF. CDR3 sequence (DNA): TGTGCCAGCAGCTTGGGGGACCTTAACTATCAGCCCCAGCATTTT. The rearrangement links TRBV7-2 to TRBJ1-5, with D possibly being TRBD1 (5 bases). The CDR3 has 15 amino acids. CDR1 SGHTA and CDR2 FQGNSA come from the germline V gene. The ends were cut back, 3 bases at V and 5 bases at J, with 14 bases in the middle.

This clonotype showed up just a few times. The chain links TRBV7-9 to TRBJ2-6; 8 bases are a match to TRBD1. V lost 2 bases and J lost 0; bases outside the gene matches: 6. The CDR3 consists of 18 residues. Germline V gene sequence: CDR1 SEHNR, CDR2 FQNEAQ (reference sequence). The CDR3 reads CASSLLGQGISGANVLTF. In nucleotides, the CDR3 is TGTGCCAGCAGCTTATTAGGACAGGGAATCTCTGGGGCCAACGTCCTGACTTTC.

The sample holds a few counts of this clonotype. The chain combines TRBV7-2 with TRBJ2-5; 10 bases match TRBD2. The CDR3 length is 17 residues. Germline V CDR1 and CDR2: SGHTA, FQGNSA. The V and J ends lost 5 bases and 2 bases, in that order; junction bases with no gene match: 11. CDR3 amino acids: CASSKPLAGEIQETQYF. The DNA of the CDR3 is TGTGCCAGCAGCAAACCCCTAGCGGGGGAAATACAAGAGACCCAGTACTTC.

V and J are TRBV12-3 or TRBV12-4 and TRBJ2-2; 7 positions match TRBD2. The CDR3 totals 17 residues. After removal of 3 bases from V and 6 bases from J, the junction contained 13 bases not matched to a gene. The chain's CDR3 is CASSFAGRDPSPGELFF. The CDR3 DNA follows: TGTGCCAGCAGTTTCGCAGGGAGGGACCCTAGTCCCGGGGAGCTGTTTTTT.

The table lists this clonotype with a few counts. V and J are TRBV7-8 and TRBJ2-7; 8 bases map to TRBD2. This CDR3 is built from 15 residues. J was trimmed by 4 bases and V by 6 bases; bases with no gene match: 11. The germline V gene has CDR1 SGHVS and CDR2 FQNEAQ. For the CDR3, the DNA is TGTGCCAGCAGTGTAGCGGGAAAATCTCCTTACGAGCAGTACTTC. Residues: CASSVAGKSPYEQYF.

J is TRBJ2-1 and V is TRBV12-3 or TRBV12-4, with D maybe TRBD2 (5 bases). Trimming took 7 bases from V and 14 from J, leaving 18 bases between them. The CDR3 sequence is 12 residues long. CDR3: CASTTILGIEFF. The DNA for the CDR3 is TGTGCCAGCACCACCATACTAGGGATTGAGTTCTTC.

This clonotype was counted only a few times. The rearrangement links TRBV10-3 to TRBJ2-2; possible D gene TRBD2, 6 bases. V lost 6 bases and J lost 5, with 13 bases in between. The germline V gene has CDR1 ENHRY and CDR2 SYGVKD. The CDR3 loop spans 14 amino acids. Here the CDR3 reads CAISRLGDTGELFF. DNA for the CDR3: TGTGCCATCAGCCGACTAGGCGATACCGGGGAGCTGTTTTTT.